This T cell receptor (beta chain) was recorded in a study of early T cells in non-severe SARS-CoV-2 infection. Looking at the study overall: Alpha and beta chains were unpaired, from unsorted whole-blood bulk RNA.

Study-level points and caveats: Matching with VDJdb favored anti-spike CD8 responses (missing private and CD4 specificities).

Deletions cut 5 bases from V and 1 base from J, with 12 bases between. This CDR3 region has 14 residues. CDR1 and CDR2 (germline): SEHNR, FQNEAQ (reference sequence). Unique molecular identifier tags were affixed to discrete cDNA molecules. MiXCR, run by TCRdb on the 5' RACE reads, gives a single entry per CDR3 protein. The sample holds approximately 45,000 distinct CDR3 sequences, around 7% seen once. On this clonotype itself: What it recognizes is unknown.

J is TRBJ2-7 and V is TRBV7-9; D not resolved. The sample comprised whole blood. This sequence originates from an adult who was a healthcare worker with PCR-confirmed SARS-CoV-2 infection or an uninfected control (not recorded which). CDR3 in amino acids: CASSRAGESYEQYF. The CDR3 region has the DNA TGTGCCAGCAGCCGGGCCGGAGAATCCTACGAGCAGTACTTC.